This T cell receptor beta chain came from a study of blood T cell repertoires in COVID-19. Method: immunoSEQ multiplex PCR; TCRdb's copy keeps in-frame clones and lacks some. The top ten hold around 10% of the sample, which has some 20,000 clones, just under 90% seen once. The germline V gene encodes CDR1 MNHEY and CDR2 SVGAGI. V shed 7 bases, J shed 8 bases, and the junction held 6 bases outside the gene matches. This CDR3 region has 13 residues. The origin of this receptor is a human donor in a cohort sampled during active COVID-19. This chain joins TRBV6-5 and TRBJ2-1, with TRBD2 identical over 9 bases. Sequencing was performed on peripheral blood. The CDR3 sequence is CASTIAGVDEQFF. CDR3 DNA: TGTGCCAGCACTATAGCGGGAGTAGATGAGCAGTTCTTC.